A selection of T cell receptor beta chains follows, all from one sample in a study of T cell responses to AZD1222 COVID-19 vaccine. Measured with immunoSEQ multiplex PCR; TCRdb has only the in-frame clones, and not every one. The sample yields 100,000 to 150,000 clones, 80% to 90% seen once. The specimen was peripheral blood, collected on day 0 of AZD1222 vaccination. The origin of the receptors is an adult in good health. The conserved cysteine and the conserved F or W are not part of the CDR3 here.

v_call cdr3_aa
TRBV9 ASSVGPDNSYEQY
TRBV10-3 AISEGGEAYEQY
TRBV4-1 ASTTRHTGTLNTEAF
TRBV7-2 ASSPDWEGGYT
TRBV9 ASTVVQSGELF
TRBV2 ASSSGQSSYNSPLH
TRBV11-2 ASSPRLDSYEQY
TRBV7-8 ASSLRKIIYGDFDYGYT
TRBV28 ASSGLLGTSGVGVQETQY
TRBV6-5 ASTSSGNTIY
TRBV27 ASRAGGGKNYGYT
TRBV2 ASSEGSLYEQY
TRBV5-4 ASSKETGGDYGYT
TRBV5-8 ASSLGGRPYEQY
TRBV6-5 ASSRGRAGAGELF
TRBV24-1 ATSRASYNEQF
TRBV18 ASSPTGTGIYEQY
TRBV15 ATSRDLRGQGEGNYGYT
TRBV18 ASSPESSGAGGYT
TRBV6-5 ASRNRDVASYEQY
TRBV2 ASSEVLYTSGRGDTQY
TRBV11-3 ASSLSTLGRVSTEAF
TRBV30 AWSEAGPWAVELF
TRBV5-4 ASSSIRAGQGTGYT
TRBV6-5 ASSSLDRYGYT
TRBV24-1 ATSEGSHGYT
TRBV5-1 ASSRTGSYEQY
TRBV5-6 ASSLGQGYATNEKLF
TRBV28 ASSFPLNEQF
TRBV28 ASSSTSVH
TRBV2 ASSHYVNEQF
TRBV15 ATSRDGLTANTEAF
TRBV28 ASSSGLAQETQY
TRBV6-1 ASSETLSYEQY
TRBV28 ASSFGGSHGDTQY
TRBV7-3 ASSTAGLAGEYNEQF
TRBV5-4 ASSLAGAGQDEKLF
TRBV7-9 ASSPRFQETQY
TRBV6-5 ASSYSGTGNQPQH
TRBV5-5 ASSLVPGSGNTIY
TRBV2 ASSVRTGRSNQPQH
TRBV9 ASSVEGGAAYNEQF
TRBV7-8 ASSLIGVRQPQH
TRBV5-1 ASSPGGGNTQY
TRBV5-6 ASTRNTGTSGRGGETQY
TRBV6-6 ASSSRGLGRNEQF
TRBV27 ASSPKPGRPGVQY
TRBV7-9 ASSLAGAGQPQH
TRBV7-6 ASSLSEGKGYEQY
TRBV12-3/TRBV12-4 AIGTGGFHEQY
TRBV2 ASTEGGRLDTEAF
TRBV5-1 ASSLGPGSMNEQF
TRBV5-6 ASSLGRTGELF
TRBV6-1 ASSEGAGGWMNTEAF
TRBV27 ASSSTYTRRGLF
TRBV7-6 ASSPWTGGEQY
TRBV15 ATSPGTYEQY
TRBV4-2 ASSQDRLDYEQY
TRBV28 ASRPPGQGNTEAF